This T cell receptor beta chain was identified during a study of T cell changes during pregnancy in multiple sclerosis. This table comes from immunoSEQ multiplex PCR, and its TCRdb copy is limited to in-frame clones, with some not included. Here the sample spans roughly 48,000 clones, 88% being singletons. V lost 0 bases and J lost 9, with 15 bases in between. Germline-derived CDR1 and CDR2 are GTSNPN and SVGIG (reference sequence). The CDR3 is made up of 14 amino acids. This clone has only a few counts. The clonotype comes from a female donor with multiple sclerosis, enrolled in a pregnancy study. The sample consisted of CD4+ T cells from peripheral blood mononuclear cells, taken in the second trimester of pregnancy. The chain carries TRBV30 and TRBJ2-1, with D hard to call. For the CDR3, the DNA is TGTGCCTGGAGTGTACCCCCCGCCGTCGGTGAGCAGTTCTTC. Its translation is CAWSVPPAVGEQFF.